The rows below give T cell receptor beta chains drawn from one sample of a study of T cell repertoires in cytomegalovirus infection. Each CDR3 protein gets one entry after TCRdb re-called the reads with MiXCR. The data show roughly 120,000 distinct CDR3 sequences, with about 9.4% seen just once and roughly 31% held by the top ten. No antigen has been identified for these receptors. Sequenced input: PBMCs, sequenced either directly or after in vitro stimulation (not recorded which). All receptors derive from a human donor in good health (CMV status not recorded). Some clones in this sample may be carry-over from other donors' samples. Each CDR3 is given with its conserved first and last residue. A D gene is named only where the DNA matches it firmly. Size values are once, few and many counts, or a class for expanded clones, and some rows have none.

V	J	D	size	CDR3	DNA
TRBV4-1	TRBJ2-7	.	.	CASSRGGEQYF	TGCGCCAGCAGCCGGGGTGGCGAGCAGTACTTC
TRBV20-1	TRBJ2-5	TRBD2	.	CSANGLAGAETQYF	TGCAGTGCTAACGGCCTAGCGGGAGCGGAGACCCAGTACTTC
TRBV27	TRBJ1-2	TRBD1	.	CASRSRTGLLYGYTF	TGTGCCAGCAGGTCCCGGACAGGGCTCCTCTATGGCTACACCTTC
TRBV7-8	TRBJ2-5	.	many	CASSFLRQETQYF	TGTGCCAGCAGCTTTCTACGGCAAGAGACCCAGTACTTC
TRBV6-2/TRBV6-3	TRBJ2-2	TRBD1	.	CASNKQGARTGELFF	TGTGCCAGCAACAAACAGGGGGCACGGACCGGGGAGCTGTTTTTT
TRBV7-9	TRBJ2-1	TRBD2	few	CASSLDGLVGDEQFF	TGTGCCAGCAGCTTAGATGGACTAGTTGGCGATGAGCAGTTCTTC
TRBV7-8	TRBJ1-3	.	many	CASSWVRIPGNTIYF	TGTGCCAGCAGCTGGGTCAGGATCCCTGGAAACACCATATATTTT
TRBV6-2/TRBV6-3	TRBJ2-3	.	few	CASSYRSRGDTQYF	TGTGCCAGCAGTTACCGGAGCCGAGGGGATACGCAGTATTTT
TRBV7-8	TRBJ2-6	.	many	CASSLFARNGANVLTF	TGTGCCAGCAGCTTATTTGCTCGTAACGGGGCCAACGTCCTGACTTTC
TRBV19	TRBJ1-5	TRBD1	many	CASSKDGQDNQPQHF	TGTGCCAGTAGTAAAGACGGACAGGACAATCAGCCCCAGCATTTT
TRBV6-6	TRBJ2-4	TRBD1	.	CASRFGQGTQNIQYF	TGTGCCAGCAGATTCGGACAGGGAACCCAAAACATTCAGTACTTC
TRBV7-3	TRBJ2-7	TRBD1	.	CASSPNPRTGILYEQYF	TGTGCCAGCAGCCCCAACCCCCGGACAGGGATATTGTACGAGCAGTACTTC
TRBV27	TRBJ2-7	.	many	CASSLTGGQVYEQYF	TGTGCCAGCAGTTTGACTGGGGGCCAGGTCTACGAGCAGTACTTC
TRBV9	TRBJ1-4	.	many	CASSVKIPTNEKLFF	TGTGCCAGCAGCGTTAAAATTCCAACTAATGAAAAACTGTTTTTT
TRBV7-2	TRBJ1-1	.	.	CASSNQGWSTEAFF	TGTGCCAGCAGCAACCAGGGATGGAGCACTGAAGCTTTCTTT
TRBV6-6	TRBJ2-2	TRBD2	many	CASSYSSGAGELFF	TGTGCCAGCAGTTACTCGAGCGGGGCCGGGGAGCTGTTTTTT
TRBV3-1	TRBJ1-5	TRBD1	few	CASSQATGHQPQHF	TGTGCCAGCAGCCAAGCGACAGGGCATCAGCCCCAGCATTTT
TRBV28	TRBJ2-7	TRBD2	few	CASSIRLAPKIDSYEQYF	TGTGCCAGCAGTATACGACTAGCGCCCAAGATTGACTCCTACGAGCAGTACTTC
TRBV4-2	TRBJ1-1	TRBD1	many	CASSQDGGQGNTEAFF	TGTGCCAGCAGCCAAGATGGTGGACAGGGGAATACTGAAGCTTTCTTT
TRBV6-1	TRBJ2-3	TRBD2	many	CASKEAGGSRDTQYF	TGTGCCAGCAAGGAGGCGGGAGGGTCTCGGGATACGCAGTATTTT
TRBV7-9	TRBJ1-4	TRBD1	many	CASTDRDSGEKLFF	TGTGCCAGCACTGACCGGGACAGCGGGGAAAAACTGTTTTTT
TRBV29-1	TRBJ1-1	.	.	CSVDVGPGEAFF	TGCAGCGTTGACGTGGGGCCGGGTGAAGCTTTCTTT
TRBV12-3/TRBV12-4	TRBJ1-5	.	many	CASPNRGTAHNQPQHF	TGTGCCAGCCCAAACCGAGGAACAGCCCATAATCAGCCCCAGCATTTT
TRBV12-3/TRBV12-4	TRBJ2-1	TRBD2	.	CASSPGLAGNF	TGTGCCAGCAGCCCGGGACTAGCGGGAAACTTC
TRBV7-2	TRBJ2-5	.	.	CASSLVGATRYF	TGTGCCAGCAGCTTAGTGGGTGCGACCCGGTACTTC
TRBV7-2	TRBJ2-2	.	many	CASSLDFTGELFF	TGTGCCAGCAGCTTGGACTTCACCGGGGAGCTGTTTTTT
TRBV7-2	TRBJ2-6	.	many	CAERQTSSGANVLTF	TGTGCCGAACGACAGACCAGCTCTGGGGCCAACGTCCTGACTTTC
TRBV2	TRBJ2-3	.	few	CASSEISTDTQYF	TGTGCCAGCAGTGAGATCAGCACAGATACGCAGTATTTT
TRBV19	TRBJ1-5	.	.	CASRDPQVINQPQHF	TGTGCCAGTAGAGATCCCCAGGTGATCAATCAGCCCCAGCATTTT
TRBV6-6	TRBJ2-3	.	many	CASSPMRAGSSSLGSDTQYF	TGTGCCAGCAGTCCCATGCGAGCGGGTTCCTCTAGCTTGGGCTCAGATACGCAGTATTTT
TRBV19	TRBJ2-3	.	.	CASSHGLGTDTQYF	TGTGCCAGTAGTCACGGACTTGGGACAGATACGCAGTATTTT
TRBV20-1	TRBJ2-2	.	few	CSARGQGGTGELFF	TGCAGTGCTAGAGGGCAGGGTGGTACCGGGGAGCTGTTTTTT
TRBV7-2	TRBJ2-4	.	many	CASSDSYRGALAKNIQYF	TGTGCCAGCAGCGATAGTTATCGGGGGGCTCTGGCCAAAAACATTCAGTACTTC
TRBV7-8	TRBJ1-6	.	many	CASSFVEGQNLHF	TGTGCCAGCAGCTTCGTCGAGGGCCAGAACCTCCACTTT
TRBV10-3	TRBJ2-1	TRBD1	many	CAISGTGGNEQFF	TGTGCCATCAGTGGGACAGGGGGGAATGAGCAGTTCTTC
TRBV7-2	TRBJ1-5	.	many	CASSLGGGLGQPQHF	TGTGCCAGCAGCTTAGGTGGGGGTTTGGGTCAGCCCCAGCATTTT
TRBV15	TRBJ1-2	.	few	CATSRDRTGPLYGYTF	TGTGCCACCAGCAGAGATCGTACAGGTCCCCTTTATGGCTACACCTTC
TRBV7-9	TRBJ1-1	.	few	CASISGNMNTEAFF	TGTGCCAGCATTTCGGGGAACATGAACACTGAAGCTTTCTTT
TRBV7-6	TRBJ2-3	TRBD2	.	CASGGLAGDTQYF	TGTGCCAGCGGGGGACTAGCGGGAGATACGCAGTATTTT
TRBV10-3	TRBJ2-5	TRBD1	many	CAISTGTGDMETQYF	TGTGCCATCAGTACCGGGACAGGGGATATGGAGACCCAGTACTTC
TRBV7-2	TRBJ2-1	TRBD2	few	CASSFLAAWDEQFF	TGTGCCAGCAGCTTCCTAGCGGCCTGGGATGAGCAGTTCTTC
TRBV6-5	TRBJ1-1	TRBD1	.	CASSPGTASELWAFF	TGTGCCAGCAGTCCTGGGACAGCTTCAGAGTTGTGGGCTTTCTTT
TRBV20-1	TRBJ2-6	.	.	CSARDRRTGANVLTF	TGCAGTGCTAGAGATAGGAGAACTGGGGCCAACGTCCTGACTTTC
TRBV14	TRBJ2-4	.	.	CASTLNRLGHNSCLAKNIQYF	TGTGCCAGCACTCTAAATCGCCTGGGACACAATTCTTGCTTAGCCAAAAACATTCAGTACTTC
TRBV6-1	TRBJ1-5	.	many	CASSVGNSNQPQHF	TGTGCCAGCAGTGTGGGAAATAGCAATCAGCCCCAGCATTTT
TRBV6-2/TRBV6-3	TRBJ2-1	.	few	CASKERGGPNNEQFF	TGTGCCAGCAAAGAGAGGGGGGGCCCCAACAATGAGCAGTTCTTC
TRBV9	TRBJ1-6	.	few	CASSVEWDLNSPLHF	TGTGCCAGCAGCGTAGAGTGGGACCTTAATTCACCCCTCCACTTT
TRBV7-3	TRBJ1-6	.	many	CASSSDGTNSPLHF	TGTGCCAGCAGCTCGGACGGAACTAATTCACCCCTCCACTTT
TRBV6-2/TRBV6-3	TRBJ2-5	TRBD2	few	CASTRPTAGGGETQYF	TGTGCCAGCACCCGACCGACAGCGGGAGGTGGGGAGACCCAGTACTTC
TRBV11-2	TRBJ2-1	TRBD2	.	CASSPTSGRASHEQFF	TGTGCCAGCAGCCCGACTAGCGGGAGGGCCAGCCATGAGCAGTTCTTC
TRBV6-5	TRBJ1-1	.	many	CASSYSDALNTEAFF	TGTGCCAGCAGTTACTCCGACGCCCTGAACACTGAAGCTTTCTTT
TRBV11-2	TRBJ1-4	.	few	CASSLDPVNEKLFF	TGTGCCAGCAGCTTAGATCCAGTTAATGAAAAACTGTTTTTT
TRBV12-3/TRBV12-4	TRBJ2-5	.	many	CASSFSGAGTQYF	TGTGCCAGCAGTTTTTCAGGAGCGGGGACCCAGTACTTC
TRBV7-2	TRBJ2-3	.	many	CASSLAPSRDTQYF	TGTGCCAGCAGCTTAGCGCCTAGCAGGGATACGCAGTATTTT
TRBV6-2/TRBV6-3	TRBJ1-2	TRBD1	.	CASRDTGDGSYGYTF	TGTGCCAGCAGGGATACAGGGGACGGGTCCTATGGCTACACCTTC